The clone carrying this T cell receptor beta chain was detected a few times. Antigen specificity is unknown. TCRdb processed the 5' RACE reads anew with MiXCR; each CDR3 protein has one entry. The repertoire holds a few hundred thousand distinct CDR3 sequences, with approximately 10% as singletons. This specimen belongs to a study of T cells after yellow fever vaccination. The overall study: The authors prepared low-cell-number fractions using SMART-Seq v4 Ultra Low Input. Regarding the study as a whole: Once the booster was given, most primary-vaccination clones reappeared, at more than 95% for CD4 and over 75% for CD8.

V was shortened by 3 bases and J by 14 bases, with 19 bases between the two germline ends. Germline CDR1 reads ENHRY; CDR2 reads SYGVKD. This CDR3 contains 13 residues. The J gene is TRBJ1-2, the V gene TRBV10-3; D remains ambiguous. The material sequenced was PBMCs, taken on the day of the first yellow fever vaccination. This sequence originates from a man aged 18 to 30 who received the YFV17D yellow fever vaccine. This CDR3 reads CAISDTDGGGVTF. As DNA, the CDR3 is TGTGCCATCAGTGATACGGACGGCGGCGGAGTGACCTTC.